These 21 T cell receptor beta chains were all obtained from the same sample, sequenced in a study of T cell responses to AZD1222 COVID-19 vaccine (dated by TCRdb to about 2021). The sample's time point label is to be understood as: baseline before first vaccination. Library preparation was by the immunoSEQ multiplex PCR assay. Here the immuneACCESS table is served through TCRdb, limited to in-frame sequences with V and J called. Missing clones are a known gap in these copies; in checked studies unresolved V genes cover under half, and the rest lacks a known reason. The sample table lists under 150,000 clones, about 90% of them with a count of one. The ten largest clones take up roughly 8% of the sample. Sample: peripheral blood, taken on day 0 of AZD1222 vaccination. All receptors come from an adult in good health.

This clone was counted a single time. The V call is TRBV29-1, the J call TRBJ2-5; D not resolved. The CDR3 is 14 amino acids. CDR1 SQVTM and CDR2 ANQGSEA come from the germline V gene. This chain's CDR3 is CSAALQPLQETQYF. CDR3 sequence (DNA): TGCAGTGCAGCATTACAGCCCCTCCAAGAGACCCAGTACTTC.

The chain links TRBV9 to TRBJ2-1; possibly TRBD1 or TRBD2 for D (5 bases each). Trimming removed 0 bases from V and 2 bases from J, with 9 bases in between. This CDR3 has 15 amino acids. Germline CDR1 reads SGDLS; CDR2 reads YYNGEE. CDR3 coding DNA: TGTGCCAGCAGCGTAGCAGGGACCCCCTACAATGAGCAGTTCTTC. It codes for CASSVAGTPYNEQFF.

The chain uses TRBV27 and TRBJ2-7, with TRBD1 identical over 9 bases. Trimming took 6 bases from V and 6 from J; bases not matched to a gene: 3. The CDR3 is 12 residues long. CDR1 MNHEY and CDR2 SMNVEV come from the germline V gene (reference sequence). The CDR3 loop is CASSSTGGEQYF. CDR3 DNA: TGTGCCAGCAGCTCGACAGGGGGCGAGCAGTACTTC.

The chain uses TRBV5-5 and TRBJ1-2; D unclear. V was cut by 0 bases and J by 3 bases, with 0 bases left in between. In germline, CDR1 is SGHKS, CDR2 YYEKEE (reference sequence). The CDR3 runs 11 residues. Written as DNA, the CDR3 is TGTGCCAGCAGCTTGGACTATGGCTACACCTTC. It encodes CASSLDYGYTF.

The chain carries TRBV13 and TRBJ1-1; 7 positions match TRBD1. The germline gives CDR1 PRHDT, CDR2 FYEKMQ (reference sequence). CDR3 length: 16 amino acids. V was clipped by 4 bases and J by 3 bases; unmatched bases: 11. The CDR3 is CASSSSTGTAHTEAFF. In DNA, the CDR3 is TGTGCCAGCAGCTCATCAACCGGGACAGCGCACACTGAAGCTTTCTTT.

The chain is built from TRBV5-6 and TRBJ1-3; D not resolved. Trimming took 0 bases from V and 4 from J, leaving 5 bases between them. The CDR3 length is 13 residues. The germline gives CDR1 SGHDT, CDR2 YYEEEE. CDR3 in DNA: TGTGCCAGCAGCTTGGGAGGCGGAAACACCATATATTTT. Its translation: CASSLGGGNTIYF.

This chain connects TRBV11-2 to TRBJ1-1, with a weak D call TRBD1 (5 bases). Deletions cut 0 bases from V and 11 bases from J, with 7 bases between. CDR1 is SGHAT, CDR2 FQNNGV, per germline. CDR3 length: 11 residues. CDR3 nucleotide sequence: TGTGCCAGCAGCTTAGAACAGGAGGCTTTCTTT. It is translated as CASSLEQEAFF.

This chain connects TRBV7-2 to TRBJ1-2; D unclear. Germline CDR1 is SGHTA and CDR2 is FQGNSA. The V end lost 5 bases, the J end lost 4 bases, and 17 bases lay between the germline ends. The CDR3 extends over 15 amino acids. This chain's CDR3 is CASSLADGWGYGYTF. The CDR3 DNA reads TGTGCCAGCAGCCTCGCGGACGGCTGGGGCTATGGCTACACCTTC.

The genes are TRBV30 and TRBJ1-5; possible D gene TRBD1, 6 bases. V dropped 1 base and J dropped 2 bases, with 9 bases sitting between them. Germline V gives CDR1 GTSNPN, CDR2 SVGIG (reference sequence). The CDR3 loop spans 14 amino acids. CDR3 DNA: TGTGCCTGGAGTGCAGGGGACGGCAATCAGCCCCAGCATTTT. Translated, it gives CAWSAGDGNQPQHF.

The chain recombines TRBV27 with TRBJ1-2; D possibly corresponds to TRBD1 (6 bases). This CDR3 comprises 14 residues. The germline CDR1 and CDR2 sequences are MNHEY and SMNVEV (reference sequence). Trimming removed 6 bases at V and 3 bases at J, with 14 bases between. The CDR3 DNA reads as TGTGCCAGCAGCTCCTTCACAGGGCACTATGGCTACACCTTC. Amino acids: CASSSFTGHYGYTF.

Of note for this clone: Different DNA sequences within this sample yield the same CDR3. This chain joins TRBV9 and TRBJ1-2; D gene ambiguous. V lost 0 bases to trimming and J lost 6 bases, with 9 bases between them. From germline, CDR1 is SGDLS and CDR2 YYNGEE. The CDR3 has 13 residues. CDR3 region: CASSVAVGDGYTF. The CDR3 bases are TGTGCCAGCAGCGTAGCTGTCGGAGATGGCTACACCTTC.

This chain uses TRBV12-5 with TRBJ2-1; perhaps TRBD1 as D (5 bases). V was trimmed by 3 bases and J by 0 bases, leaving 9 bases between them. In germline, CDR1 is LGHNT, CDR2 FRNRAP. The CDR3 loop spans 15 amino acids. This CDR3 is CASGLGANSYNEQFF. CDR3 coding DNA: TGTGCTAGTGGTTTAGGGGCTAACTCCTACAATGAGCAGTTCTTC.

The CDR3 coding sequence is TGCGCCAGCAGCCTCACTATTACCCAGCTTGCTGATACGCAGTATTTT. Amino acids: CASSLTITQLADTQYF. The rearrangement joins TRBV4-1 to TRBJ2-3; D remains unclear. CDR1 and CDR2 (germline): MGHRA, YSYEKL. V shed 4 bases and J shed 6 bases, with 20 bases lying between them. The CDR3 spans 16 residues.

This clone came up once. The chain links TRBV30 to TRBJ1-4, with D possibly matching TRBD1 (5 bases). The V end was cut by 1 base, the J end by 0 bases, with 12 bases between. CDR1 is GTSNPN and CDR2 is SVGIG in the germline V gene (reference sequence). The CDR3 contains 16 residues. The CDR3 DNA reads as TGTGCCTGGAGTGGGGGGGACGGTGCAACTAATGAAAAACTGTTTTTT. Encoded protein: CAWSGGDGATNEKLFF. Full variable domain (rest looked up from reference TRBV30 and TRBJ1-4): SQTIHQWPATLVQPVGSPLSLECTVEGTSNPNLYWYRQAAGRGLQLLFYSVGIGQISSEVPQNLSASRPQDRQFILSSKKLLLSDSGFYLCAWSGGDGATNEKLFFGSGTQLSVL.

This clone was seen only once. The gene calls are TRBV7-6 and TRBJ1-4; D perhaps matches TRBD1 (5 bases). This CDR3 has 16 amino acids. Germline V gene sequence: CDR1 SGHVS, CDR2 FNYEAQ. V was shortened by 1 base and J by 7 bases, with 16 bases between the two germline ends. The CDR3 loop reads CASSLGGGIQGEKLFF. The CDR3 DNA follows: TGTGCCAGCAGCTTAGGGGGGGGGATTCAAGGTGAAAAACTGTTTTTT. The entire variable domain, with the rest obtained from reference TRBV7-6 and TRBJ1-4, is as follows: GAGVSQSPRYKVTKRGQDVALRCDPISGHVSLYWYRQALGQGPEFLTYFNYEAQQDKSGLPNDRFSAERPEGSISTLTIQRTEQRDSAMYRCASSLGGGIQGEKLFFGSGTQLSVL.

The chain has TRBV20-1 and TRBJ1-1; D not certain. CDR1 is DFQATT and CDR2 is SNEGSKA in the germline V gene (reference sequence). The CDR3 covers 11 residues. The ends were cut back, 0 bases at V and 11 bases at J, with 10 bases in the middle. In nucleotides, the CDR3 is TGCAGTGCTAGAGATCTTGGTAGGGCTTTCTTT. Encoded protein: CSARDLGRAFF.

This chain links TRBV11-2 with TRBJ2-5; weak D call: TRBD2 (6 bases). Trimming stripped 2 bases from V and 2 bases from J, with 6 bases between. The CDR3 length is 13 residues. CDR1 and CDR2 (germline): SGHAT, FQNNGV. The CDR3 sequence: CASSLLAQETQYF. DNA for the CDR3: TGTGCCAGCAGCTTACTAGCGCAAGAGACCCAGTACTTC. Combining the CDR3 with reference TRBV11-2 and TRBJ2-5 gives the whole variable domain EAGVAQSPRYKIIEKRQSVAFWCNPISGHATLYWYQQILGQGPKLLIQFQNNGVVDDSQLPKDRFSAERLKGVDSTLKIQPAKLEDSAVYLCASSLLAQETQYFGPGTRLLVL.

The CDR3 sequence: CASSLSRLGTEAFF. As DNA, the CDR3 is TGTGCCAGCAGCTTATCCAGGCTAGGGACTGAAGCTTTCTTT. The rearrangement joins TRBV11-2 to TRBJ1-1; the D is unclear. The CDR3 has 14 amino acids. Germline CDR1 is SGHAT and CDR2 is FQNNGV. V lost 2 bases and J 5 bases, leaving 12 bases between the germline ends. The complete variable domain, with remaining parts taken from reference TRBV11-2 and TRBJ1-1, reads EAGVAQSPRYKIIEKRQSVAFWCNPISGHATLYWYQQILGQGPKLLIQFQNNGVVDDSQLPKDRFSAERLKGVDSTLKIQPAKLEDSAVYLCASSLSRLGTEAFFGQGTRLTVV.

The chain carries TRBV27 and TRBJ1-2; a possible D gene is TRBD1 (5 bases). The CDR3 is 13 amino acids. V was clipped by 2 bases and J by 4 bases, with 8 bases between them. Germline-derived CDR1 and CDR2 are MNHEY and SMNVEV (reference sequence). CDR3: CASSLGQGYGYTF. The DNA for the CDR3 is TGTGCCAGCAGTTTAGGGCAGGGCTATGGCTACACCTTC.

CDR3 in DNA: TGTGCCAGCAGCTTAAGGGACAGGGATAATTATGGCTACACCTTC. Translation gives CASSLRDRDNYGYTF. This chain links TRBV7-3 with TRBJ1-2; TRBD1 matches at 9 bases. J gave up 5 bases and V 1 base, and 5 bases lay outside the gene matches. This CDR3 has 15 amino acids. CDR1 SGHTA and CDR2 FQGTGA come from the germline V gene.

This chain uses TRBV28 with TRBJ2-2; tentative D call: TRBD1 (5 bases). Germline CDR1 is MDHEN and CDR2 is SYDVKM. This CDR3 is 15 amino acids long. The V and J ends lost 4 bases and 4 bases respectively, with 13 bases between them. The DNA for the CDR3 is TGTGCCAGCAGTTCCTCAGGGTTGGGCACCGGGGAGCTGTTTTTT. As protein: CASSSSGLGTGELFF.